These T cell receptor beta chains were read from a single sample in a study of radiation and T cells in renal cell carcinoma. Repertoires were generated with immunoSEQ multiplex PCR, while TCRdb's copy carries only in-frame clones and drops some. The sample lists about 130,000 clones, roughly four fifths occurring once. The source was blood, collected from a patient whose treatment included radiotherapy and nephrectomy. All receptors come from a man between 45 and 60 years old with renal cell carcinoma. Each CDR3 is given with its conserved first and last residue.

J gene: TRBJ2-1
V gene: TRBV7-9
CDR3 protein: CASRDASGRSYNEQFF

J gene: TRBJ2-5
V gene: TRBV6-5
CDR3 protein: CASSSEVRETQYF

J gene: TRBJ2-5
V gene: TRBV2
CDR3 protein: CASSVGHPGETQYF

J gene: TRBJ2-5
V gene: TRBV30
CDR3 protein: CAYRQGQETQYF

J gene: TRBJ2-5
V gene: TRBV7-7
CDR3 protein: CASSLGSGGQETQYF

J gene: TRBJ1-4
V gene: TRBV2
CDR3 protein: CASSPQTQGYEKLFF

J gene: TRBJ1-2
V gene: TRBV7-9
CDR3 protein: CASSSSFGGNYGYTF

J gene: TRBJ2-7
V gene: TRBV5-1
CDR3 protein: CASSLEGETYEQYF

J gene: TRBJ2-7
V gene: TRBV4-1
CDR3 protein: CASSQDGGENRAMSDEQYF

J gene: TRBJ2-5
V gene: TRBV7-9
CDR3 protein: CASSRGTSGGETQYF

J gene: TRBJ1-2
V gene: TRBV30
CDR3 protein: CAWNLQSGYTF

J gene: TRBJ2-3
V gene: TRBV10-3
CDR3 protein: CAISESGDTQYF

J gene: TRBJ1-1
V gene: TRBV9
CDR3 protein: CASSVDQGNANTEAFF

J gene: TRBJ2-5
V gene: TRBV21-1
CDR3 protein: CASSPRDSQETQYF

J gene: TRBJ2-7
V gene: TRBV7-2
CDR3 protein: CASSLDGPEPYEQYF

J gene: TRBJ2-7
V gene: TRBV5-1
CDR3 protein: CASSPEYF

J gene: TRBJ1-4
V gene: TRBV30
CDR3 protein: CAWSVQLNEKLFF

J gene: TRBJ2-7
V gene: TRBV5-1
CDR3 protein: CASSLAGNSYEQYF

J gene: TRBJ1-2
V gene: TRBV18
CDR3 protein: CASSQTVGYYGYTF

J gene: TRBJ1-6
V gene: TRBV6-5
CDR3 protein: CASSFSGQGNSPLHF

J gene: TRBJ1-5
V gene: TRBV19
CDR3 protein: CASSTRSGLGNQPQHF

J gene: TRBJ1-1
V gene: TRBV6-5
CDR3 protein: CASSLIQDTEAFF

J gene: TRBJ1-2
V gene: TRBV7-2
CDR3 protein: CASSLVQSNGYTF

J gene: TRBJ1-1
V gene: TRBV30
CDR3 protein: CAWSPYRGLSMNTEAFF

J gene: TRBJ2-1
V gene: TRBV11-2
CDR3 protein: CASSGTSGSSSYNEQFF

J gene: TRBJ2-7
V gene: TRBV7-2
CDR3 protein: CASSGPQESHEQYF

J gene: TRBJ1-2
V gene: TRBV29-1
CDR3 protein: CSVEGPYMNGYTF

J gene: TRBJ2-1
V gene: TRBV11-2
CDR3 protein: CASSLVVHEQFF

J gene: TRBJ1-2
V gene: TRBV7-9
CDR3 protein: CATPGQESNYGYTF

J gene: TRBJ1-1
V gene: TRBV7-2
CDR3 protein: CASSSRAGGTEAFF

J gene: TRBJ1-2
V gene: TRBV2
CDR3 protein: CASRTEKSYGYTF

J gene: TRBJ1-2
V gene: TRBV7-2
CDR3 protein: CASSLVVIPDGYTF

J gene: TRBJ2-7
V gene: TRBV5-1
CDR3 protein: CASSRQGGSSYEQYF

J gene: TRBJ2-7
V gene: TRBV28
CDR3 protein: CASSAGSSYEQYF

J gene: TRBJ2-5
V gene: TRBV7-8
CDR3 protein: CASSTGTTKETQYF

J gene: TRBJ2-7
V gene: TRBV4-1
CDR3 protein: CASSLTQDSYEQYF

J gene: TRBJ1-1
V gene: TRBV7-2
CDR3 protein: CASSLVRGNTEAFF

J gene: TRBJ2-3
V gene: TRBV4-2
CDR3 protein: CASSAPSGGTDTQYF

J gene: TRBJ1-2
V gene: TRBV27
CDR3 protein: CASRQLTGTPFDTF

J gene: TRBJ1-1
V gene: TRBV7-8
CDR3 protein: CASSLAQGLEAFF

J gene: TRBJ2-1
V gene: TRBV5-4
CDR3 protein: CASSSNLAGARANEQFF

J gene: TRBJ1-2
V gene: TRBV11-1
CDR3 protein: CASSLSSGPNYGYTF

J gene: TRBJ1-5
V gene: TRBV7-2
CDR3 protein: CASMTGTGHQPQHF

J gene: TRBJ2-1
V gene: TRBV9
CDR3 protein: CASSVAQVAGELVNWNEQFF

J gene: TRBJ2-6
V gene: TRBV4-1
CDR3 protein: CASSQDRGSGANVLTF

J gene: TRBJ2-2
V gene: TRBV19
CDR3 protein: CASKGLAGDTGELFF

J gene: TRBJ2-7
V gene: TRBV18
CDR3 protein: CASSADTVSYEQYF

J gene: TRBJ1-5
V gene: TRBV28
CDR3 protein: CASRDGQYSNQPQHF

J gene: TRBJ2-7
V gene: TRBV4-1
CDR3 protein: CASSQDQSWPGTNYEQYF

J gene: TRBJ2-7
V gene: TRBV11-1
CDR3 protein: CASSLDQGDEQYF

J gene: TRBJ1-5
V gene: TRBV6-1
CDR3 protein: CATQDSPNQPQHF

J gene: TRBJ2-4
V gene: TRBV21-1
CDR3 protein: CASPRDAATNIQYF

J gene: TRBJ2-5
V gene: TRBV27
CDR3 protein: CASSSGTIQETQYF

J gene: TRBJ1-4
V gene: TRBV2
CDR3 protein: CASLRTGTGGEKLFF